This TCR beta chain was recorded in a study of T cells expressing NK-cell markers. In the study overall: Beta-chain profiling covered CD3+CD56+NKG2C+, CD3+CD56+NKG2C- and CD3+CD56-NKG2C+ sorted subsets. There were seven HCMV-seropositive donors and one seronegative donor among the eight sequenced.

Germline-derived CDR1 and CDR2 are KGHSH and LQKENI. The CDR3 covers 18 residues. Study results and caveats: Dominant NKG2C+ clonotypes accounted for about 1.0-8% of CD8+ T cells in six donors. These clonotypes, the leaders elsewhere, also led the CD3+CD56-NKG2C+ fraction in a few donors.

Of note for this clonotype: No antigen is known for it.

Following a re-call of the 5' RACE reads, TCRdb has one entry per CDR3 protein and lacks DNA. This sample contains more than 250,000 distinct CDR3 sequences. Sequencing was carried out using blood T cells: a sorted CD56 or NKG2C T cell subset, CD4+ or CD8+ T cells, or bulk PBMC T cells (not recorded which). This sequence was found in a man in his late teens or twenties in good health. The chain is built from TRBV18 and TRBJ1-5; TCRdb outputs TRBD1, but without DNA this stays unchecked. The chain's CDR3 is CASSPRDSADLTNQPQHF.